The next 24 T cell receptor beta chains were all read from a single sample in a study of blood T cell repertoires in COVID-19 (dated by TCRdb to about 2020). Library construction relied on the immunoSEQ multiplex PCR assay. Sourced from immuneACCESS, this table was stored by TCRdb with only in-frame sequences that have V and J called. A share of the clones is absent; for the studies checked, an unresolved V gene accounts for under half, and the remainder has no known explanation. This sample has about 54,000 clones in its table, and approximately 90% of those were observed once. The ten largest make up 8.4% of the sample. Sample: peripheral blood. The source of these receptors is a middle-aged woman with active COVID-19.

V and J are TRBV18 and TRBJ2-2, with 8 bases matching TRBD2. The germline CDR1 and CDR2 sequences are KGHSH and LQKENI. V trimming: 0 bases; J trimming: 2 bases; junction bases outside the gene matches: 2. The CDR3 extends over 16 amino acids. Here the CDR3 DNA reads TGTGCCAGCTCACCACCAAGCGGGAGTAACACCGGGGAGCTGTTTTTT. It is translated as CASSPPSGSNTGELFF.

The gene calls are TRBV4-2 and TRBJ2-1; 13 nucleotides align to TRBD2. The germline V gene has CDR1 LGHNA and CDR2 YNFKEQ. After removal of 1 base from V and 0 bases from J, the junction contained 6 bases not matched to a gene. The length of the CDR3 is 19 residues. The CDR3 bases are TGTGCCAGCAGCCAAGGGTCGGGACTAGCGGGGAGCTCCTACAATGAGCAGTTCTTC. Translation: CASSQGSGLAGSSYNEQFF.

The V gene is TRBV6-5, the J gene TRBJ1-1; TRBD1 might be the D (5 bases). CDR1 is MNHEY, CDR2 SVGAGI, per germline. The V end was cut by 5 bases, the J end by 6 bases, with 16 bases between. The CDR3 loop spans 14 amino acids. The CDR3 bases are TGTGCCAGCAGTACTACAGGTGGCGTATCTGAAGCTTTCTTT. This codes for CASSTTGGVSEAFF.

The chain carries TRBV18 and TRBJ1-4; TRBD1 matches 9 bases. The CDR3 is 13 amino acids. V lost 6 bases to trimming and J lost 8 bases; unmatched junction nucleotides: 4. Looked up from germline, CDR1 is KGHSH and CDR2 is LQKENI. The CDR3 DNA is TGTGCCAGCTCGTCGGGACAGGGAGAAAAACTGTTTTTT. This codes for CASSSGQGEKLFF.

The V gene is TRBV2, the J gene TRBJ2-5; 9 bases map to TRBD2. The CDR3 covers 14 residues. The trim removed 7 bases at V and 4 bases at J, leaving 7 bases unmatched. Germline lookup yields CDR1 SNHLY and CDR2 FYNNEI. The CDR3, as DNA: TGTGCCAGCATGCGCGGGGGGGCGTTAGAGACCCAGTACTTC. Amino acids: CASMRGGALETQYF.

The J gene is TRBJ1-1, the V gene TRBV10-3; D might be TRBD1 (5 bases). From germline, CDR1 is ENHRY and CDR2 SYGVKD. There are 13 residues in the CDR3. Trimming shortened V by 5 bases and J by 3 bases, and 10 bases separated the two germline ends. The CDR3: CAISNGGDTEAFF. The CDR3 DNA reads TGTGCCATCAGTAACGGGGGGGACACTGAAGCTTTCTTT.

CDR3 in amino acids: CAWSNLQGYEQYF. The CDR3 nucleotides are TGTGCCTGGTCAAACTTACAGGGTTACGAGCAGTACTTC. The J gene is TRBJ2-7, the V gene TRBV30; TRBD1 might be the D (6 bases). CDR3 length: 13 amino acids. Looked up from germline, CDR1 is GTSNPN and CDR2 is SVGIG (reference sequence). V was cut by 5 bases and J by 4 bases, with 15 bases left in between.

J is TRBJ2-2 and V is TRBV29-1; TRBD2 might be the D (6 bases). Germline assignment: CDR1 SQVTM and CDR2 ANQGSEA. This CDR3 contains 14 residues. V was cut by 0 bases and J by 1 base, with 6 bases left in between. The CDR3, as DNA: TGCAGCGTTGAAGAGACTAGGAACACCGGGGAGCTGTTTTTT. Protein: CSVEETRNTGELFF.

The chain has TRBV5-1 and TRBJ1-2, with 10 bases that match TRBD1. This CDR3 has 15 amino acids. Unmatched junction bases numbered 11, after V lost 4 bases and J lost 8 bases. The germline CDR1 and CDR2 sequences are SGHRS and YFSETQ. For the CDR3, the DNA is TGCGCCAGCAGCCCCGGACAGGGGGGTGGAGTCGGCTACACCTTC. This encodes CASSPGQGGGVGYTF.

This clone was observed once. The V and J genes are TRBV6-1 and TRBJ1-2; TRBD1 is a possible D gene (5 bases). Deletions cut 2 bases from V and 3 bases from J, with 16 bases between. This CDR3 region has 16 residues. The germline V gene has CDR1 MNHNS and CDR2 SASEGT. The CDR3 DNA follows: TGTGCCAGCAGTGAACGTCTTTGGGGCGGATACTATGGCTACACCTTC. Its translation is CASSERLWGGYYGYTF.

The chain uses TRBV6-5 and TRBJ2-1; D perhaps matches TRBD2 (7 bases). The CDR3 runs to 15 residues. Trimming took off 2 bases at V and 6 bases at J, with 14 bases between the two ends. Germline-derived CDR1 and CDR2 are MNHEY and SVGAGI. The DNA for the CDR3 is TGTGCCAGCAGTTACGTCGGGGGGCGCCCCAATGAGCAGTTCTTC. Amino acid sequence: CASSYVGGRPNEQFF.

This chain links TRBV5-1 with TRBJ1-2, with 8 positions matching TRBD1. CDR1 and CDR2 from the germline V gene are SGHRS and YFSETQ. V lost 0 bases and J lost 8; bases outside the gene matches: 6. CDR3 size: 14 residues. CDR3 sequence reads: CASSLEQGAWGYTF. The CDR3 region has the DNA TGCGCCAGCAGCTTGGAGCAGGGGGCTTGGGGCTACACCTTC.

The chain combines TRBV2 with TRBJ1-6; 8 bases map to TRBD1. The J segment lost 9 bases and the V segment lost 3 bases, leaving 4 bases of the junction unmatched. CDR3 size: 14 residues. Per the germline V gene, CDR1 is SNHLY and CDR2 is FYNNEI. The CDR3 region is CASSEQGASSPLHF. The DNA of the CDR3 is TGTGCCAGCAGTGAGCAGGGGGCAAGTTCACCCCTCCACTTT.

The chain uses TRBV7-8 and TRBJ1-1; D is possibly TRBD1 (5 bases). This CDR3 is built from 13 residues. Germline V gene lookup returns CDR1 SGHVS and CDR2 FQNEAQ. Trimming took off 2 bases at V and 5 bases at J, with 9 bases between the two ends. The CDR3 protein is CASSLLRGTEAFF. The CDR3 DNA is TGTGCCAGCAGCTTATTGCGGGGGACTGAAGCTTTCTTT.

V is TRBV6-2 or TRBV6-3 and J is TRBJ1-5; 8 nucleotides line up with TRBD1. V trimming: 0 bases; J trimming: 3 bases; junction bases outside the gene matches: 4. Germline V gene data show CDR1 as MNHEY and CDR2 as SVGEGT. The length of the CDR3 is 16 residues. The CDR3 nucleotides read TGTGCCAGCAGTTACTCAGGACAGGGCAACAATCAGCCCCAGCATTTT. It specifies CASSYSGQGNNQPQHF.

The CDR3 loop reads CASSIGGLDYGYTF. The CDR3 DNA reads TGTGCCAGTAGTATAGGGGGGCTCGACTATGGCTACACCTTC. The gene calls are TRBV19 and TRBJ1-2; D possibly corresponds to TRBD1 (6 bases). Germline CDR1 reads LNHDA; CDR2 reads SQIVND (reference sequence). The length of the CDR3 is 14 residues. The V end lost 1 base, the J end lost 3 bases, and 9 bases lay between the germline ends.

The V gene is TRBV5-1, the J gene TRBJ2-7; a possible D gene is TRBD1 (7 bases). Germline assignment: CDR1 SGHRS and CDR2 YFSETQ. Trimming took 3 bases from V and 3 from J, leaving 25 bases between them. This CDR3 region has 18 residues. This chain's CDR3 is CASSSPRQGMGGSYEQYF. The CDR3 DNA follows: TGCGCCAGCAGCTCGCCGAGACAGGGAATGGGAGGAAGCTACGAGCAGTACTTC.

The genes are TRBV30 and TRBJ1-2; TRBD1 matches 9 bases. The CDR3 totals 16 residues. Germline CDR1 reads GTSNPN; CDR2 reads SVGIG (reference sequence). V lost 0 bases to trimming and J lost 8 bases; unmatched junction nucleotides: 13. CDR3 nucleotides: TGTGCCTGGAGTGTACCAGGACAGGGGATTTTGAGAGGCTACACCTTC. Protein sequence: CAWSVPGQGILRGYTF. The full variable domain, its missing parts supplied by reference TRBV30 and TRBJ1-2, is SQTIHQWPATLVQPVGSPLSLECTVEGTSNPNLYWYRQAAGRGLQLLFYSVGIGQISSEVPQNLSASRPQDRQFILSSKKLLLSDSGFYLCAWSVPGQGILRGYTFGSGTRLTVV.

This chain joins TRBV9 and TRBJ2-4; 11 bases match TRBD2. Germline V gene sequence: CDR1 SGDLS, CDR2 YYNGEE. This CDR3 is 15 amino acids long. The V segment lost 4 bases and the J segment 8 bases; nucleotides outside the gene matches: 8. The CDR3 bases are TGTGCCAGCAGCCTCGATAGCGGGGGGGCGGACATTCAGTACTTC. It yields the protein CASSLDSGGADIQYF.

A single count supports this clone. The J gene is TRBJ2-1, the V gene TRBV4-1; TRBD1 might be the D (6 bases). The CDR3 is 16 amino acids. The germline V gene encodes CDR1 MGHRA and CDR2 YSYEKL. V was pared by 3 bases and J by 2 bases, with 14 bases between. The CDR3 spells CASSQVDRKTYNEQFF. CDR3 DNA sequence: TGCGCCAGCAGCCAGGTAGACAGGAAGACCTACAATGAGCAGTTCTTC.

This rearrangement joins TRBV3-1 (or the pseudogene TRBV3-2) to TRBJ2-1, with 8 nucleotides matching TRBD2. From germline, CDR1 is LGHDT and CDR2 YNNKEL (reference sequence). The CDR3 runs to 14 residues. V dropped 0 bases and J dropped 8; count of bases not matched to a gene: 3. The CDR3 loop reads CASSQERGGHEQFF. The CDR3 DNA is TGTGCCAGCAGCCAAGAACGGGGGGGCCATGAGCAGTTCTTC.

The chain uses TRBV19 and TRBJ2-5; maybe TRBD1 (6 bases). Trimming removed 3 bases at V and 5 bases at J, with 19 bases between. The CDR3 is 16 residues long. The germline V gene has CDR1 LNHDA and CDR2 SQIVND (reference sequence). The CDR3: CASSMPPSTGWETQYF. Here the CDR3 DNA reads TGTGCCAGTAGTATGCCCCCTTCGACAGGTTGGGAGACCCAGTACTTC.

This clone came up once. The chain couples TRBV12-5 to TRBJ2-7; D gene uncertain. Trimming removed 6 bases from V and 2 bases from J, with 11 bases in between. The length of the CDR3 is 13 residues. Germline V gives CDR1 LGHNT, CDR2 FRNRAP. The CDR3 nucleotides read TGTGCTAGTGGCCTGACACGTCCCTACGAGCAGTACTTC. Its protein product is CASGLTRPYEQYF.

The rearrangement uses TRBV11-2 and TRBJ2-5; the D gene is possibly TRBD2 (6 bases). The germline gives CDR1 SGHAT, CDR2 FQNNGV. The CDR3 extends over 16 amino acids. The V end was cut by 4 bases, the J end by 2 bases, with 17 bases between. The CDR3 sequence is CASSSGRMGIQETQYF. CDR3 sequence (DNA): TGTGCCAGCAGCTCGGGGAGGATGGGGATACAAGAGACCCAGTACTTC.